This is a list of T cell receptor beta chains from one sample in a study of blood T cell repertoires in COVID-19. Profiling relied on immunoSEQ multiplex PCR, and the TCRdb table lists in-frame clones only, not all of them. The sample consists of about 170,000 clones, approximately 84% of them appearing once. Sequencing input: peripheral blood. The source of these receptors is a man between 65 and 85 years old with active or convalescent COVID-19. Each CDR3 is given with its conserved first and last residue.

length: 17; V: TRBV13; CDR3: CASSFGRATATNEKLFF
length: 14; V: TRBV6-6; CDR3: CASSPLGTGGIGFF
length: 18; V: TRBV7-8; CDR3: CASSPRTSGRADYNEQFF
length: 16; V: TRBV11-2; CDR3: CASSYTPGLVYNEQFF
length: 13; V: TRBV5-1; CDR3: CASSLETPTEAFF
length: 16; V: TRBV4-3; CDR3: CASSQEGEGYIYGYTF
length: 16; V: TRBV7-9; CDR3: CASSLSGGPTGETQYF
length: 16; V: TRBV18; CDR3: CASSPLPGQGYTEAFF
length: 18; V: TRBV4-3; CDR3: CASSQELQRKINTGELFF
length: 13; V: TRBV28; CDR3: CASSLGRVYEQYF
length: 15; V: TRBV9; CDR3: CASSVDLRRSGGYTF
length: 14; V: TRBV6-6; CDR3: CASRPRGQSEEAFF
length: 15; V: TRBV30; CDR3: CAWSGASGRLSEQYF
length: 16; V: TRBV28; CDR3: CASSSLDNSHTGELFF
length: 13; V: TRBV7-2; CDR3: CASSATGVRGYTF
length: 13; V: TRBV12-3/TRBV12-4; CDR3: CASSRVGGTEAFF
length: 15; V: TRBV5-5; CDR3: CASSLRSGGPYEQYF
length: 12; V: TRBV12-3/TRBV12-4; CDR3: CASSSNFWSQYF
length: 16; V: TRBV25-1; CDR3: CASSVGTGLSTDTQYF
length: 19; V: TRBV1; CDR3: CTSSQDRGDERGIYNEQFF
length: 18; V: TRBV7-6; CDR3: CASSPLRGSGGSSYEQYF
length: 13; V: TRBV14; CDR3: CASSQERRAKGVF
length: 15; V: TRBV9; CDR3: CASSETSGRAGEQYF
length: 15; V: TRBV4-3; CDR3: CASSQPGVDNEKLFF
length: 17; V: TRBV5-4; CDR3: CASSTGSFNTLNGELFF
length: 14; V: TRBV6-2/TRBV6-3; CDR3: CASSPGQGDTEAFF
length: 11; V: TRBV29-1; CDR3: CSGGRREKLFF
length: 14; V: TRBV9; CDR3: CASRDRGATGELFF
length: 15; V: TRBV7-2; CDR3: CASSLMAGAVYEQYF
length: 13; V: TRBV7-2; CDR3: CASRGGANTEAFF
length: 13; V: TRBV7-2; CDR3: CASSLTGDTEAFF
length: 13; V: TRBV6-1; CDR3: CASSDPPPTAQHF
length: 17; V: TRBV4-1; CDR3: CASSQDGAGAYTDTQYF
length: 14; V: TRBV4-3; CDR3: CASSQGRGIYGYTF
length: 15; V: TRBV6-5; CDR3: CASSPQGTLSHEQYF
length: 16; V: TRBV7-9; CDR3: CASSASYRGPNYGYTF
length: 16; V: TRBV29-1; CDR3: CSARRGGARAYNEQFF
length: 15; V: TRBV5-1; CDR3: CASSPTGGAAGELFF
length: 16; V: TRBV5-1; CDR3: CASSSGLAGPTDTQYF
length: 15; V: TRBV2; CDR3: CASAPSGGSYNEQFF
length: 16; V: TRBV4-3; CDR3: CASSQVQGAGNQPQHF
length: 14; V: TRBV19; CDR3: CASSMGPAKNIQYF
length: 14; V: TRBV28; CDR3: CASSPESGATEQYF
length: 14; V: TRBV4-1; CDR3: CASRRGQTNTEAFF
length: 15; V: TRBV7-2; CDR3: CASSLGGRDDSPLHF
length: 16; V: TRBV10-2; CDR3: CASSEVRGVRANVLTF
length: 13; V: TRBV25-1; CDR3: CASSKGRNTEAFF
length: 13; V: TRBV28; CDR3: CASTGTRGQPQHF
length: 14; V: TRBV28; CDR3: CASSLWGGEEKLFF
length: 16; V: TRBV3-1/TRBV3-2; CDR3: CASRSLRGDFYNEQFF
length: 14; V: TRBV28; CDR3: CASRGRDTFYGYTF
length: 15; V: TRBV2; CDR3: CASSEQGGGTGELFF
length: 13; V: TRBV6-5; CDR3: CASRSWAHNEQFF
length: 16; V: TRBV24-1; CDR3: CATSDQGTGRGDTQYF
length: 13; V: TRBV12-3/TRBV12-4; CDR3: CATAGQGDQPQHF